This TCR beta chain was sequenced in a study of OX40 agonist ivuxolimab in advanced cancers. Study results and caveats: A proportion of nonresponders additionally exhibited low normalized T-cell clonal expansion.

In this sample, this clone turned up once. As yet, its antigen is unknown. The table came from immunoSEQ multiplex PCR; TCRdb's copy has only in-frame clones and leaves some out. There are some 90,000 clones in the sample; 80% to 95% occur only once, and about 3.6% lies in the top ten. The germline gives CDR1 MGHRA, CDR2 YSYEKL. The CDR3 runs 15 residues. V lost 1 base and J lost 4; bases outside the gene matches: 6. The starting material was CD4+ or CD8+ T cells sorted from blood, obtained in a trial of the OX40 agonist ivuxolimab. V gene TRBV4-1 combines with J gene TRBJ1-2; 7 bases fit TRBD1. The sequence derives from an adult with an advanced solid tumor such as melanoma, head and neck, liver or kidney cancer. CDR3: CASSQVGTDGYGYTF. Written as DNA, the CDR3 is TGCGCCAGCAGCCAAGTCGGGACAGACGGCTATGGCTACACCTTC.